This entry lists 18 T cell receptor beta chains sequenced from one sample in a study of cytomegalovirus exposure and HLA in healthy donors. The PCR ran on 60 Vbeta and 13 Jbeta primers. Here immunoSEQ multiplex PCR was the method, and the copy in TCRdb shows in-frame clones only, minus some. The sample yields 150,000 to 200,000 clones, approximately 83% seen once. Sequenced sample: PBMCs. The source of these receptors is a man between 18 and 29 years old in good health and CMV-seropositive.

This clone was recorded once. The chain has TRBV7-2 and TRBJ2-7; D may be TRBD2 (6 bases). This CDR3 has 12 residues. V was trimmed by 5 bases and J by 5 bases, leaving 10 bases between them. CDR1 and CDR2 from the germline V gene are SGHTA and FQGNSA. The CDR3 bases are TGTGCCAGCAGCCTTCGGAGGGACGAGCAGTACTTC. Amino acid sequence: CASSLRRDEQYF.

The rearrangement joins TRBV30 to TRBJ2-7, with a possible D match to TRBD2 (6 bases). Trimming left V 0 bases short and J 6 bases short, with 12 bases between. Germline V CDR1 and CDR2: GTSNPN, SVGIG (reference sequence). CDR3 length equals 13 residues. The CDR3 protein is CAWSVSFGGEQYF. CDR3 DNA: TGTGCCTGGAGTGTGTCTTTCGGGGGCGAGCAGTACTTC.

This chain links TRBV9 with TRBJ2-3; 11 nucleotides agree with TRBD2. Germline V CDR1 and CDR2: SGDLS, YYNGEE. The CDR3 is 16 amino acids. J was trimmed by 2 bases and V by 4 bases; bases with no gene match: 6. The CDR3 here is CASSSRLAGLTDTQYF. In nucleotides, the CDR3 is TGTGCCAGCAGCTCCAGACTAGCGGGGCTCACAGATACGCAGTATTTT.

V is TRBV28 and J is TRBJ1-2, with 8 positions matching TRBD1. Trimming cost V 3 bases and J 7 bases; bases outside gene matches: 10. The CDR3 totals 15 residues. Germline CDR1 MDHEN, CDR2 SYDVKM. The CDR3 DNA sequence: TGTGCCAGCAGTTTGCAGGGGGCGGTTTATGGTGGCTACACCTTC. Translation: CASSLQGAVYGGYTF.

CDR3 bases: TGTGCCAGCTCACGGGGAGACAGGCATGAAGCTTTCTTT. As protein: CASSRGDRHEAFF. The genes are TRBV18 and TRBJ1-1; D is possibly TRBD1 (6 bases). The V end was cut by 4 bases, the J end by 7 bases, with 13 bases between. The CDR3 is made up of 13 amino acids. Germline loops: CDR1 KGHSH, CDR2 LQKENI.

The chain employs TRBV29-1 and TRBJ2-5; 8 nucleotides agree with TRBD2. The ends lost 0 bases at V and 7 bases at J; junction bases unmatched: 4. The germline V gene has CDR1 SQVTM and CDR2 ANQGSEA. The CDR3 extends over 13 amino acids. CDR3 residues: CSVEERSGGTQYF. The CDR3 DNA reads TGCAGCGTTGAAGAGAGGAGCGGGGGGACCCAGTACTTC. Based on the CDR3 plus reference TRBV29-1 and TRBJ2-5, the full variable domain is SAVISQKPSRDICQRGTSLTIQCQVDSQVTMMFWYRQQPGQSLTLIATANQGSEATYESGFVIDKFPISRPNLTFSTLTVSNMSPEDSSIYLCSVEERSGGTQYFGPGTRLLVL.

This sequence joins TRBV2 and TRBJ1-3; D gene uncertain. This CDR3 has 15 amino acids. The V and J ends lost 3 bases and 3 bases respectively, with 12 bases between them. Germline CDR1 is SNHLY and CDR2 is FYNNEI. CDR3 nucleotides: TGTGCCAGCAGTGATCAAGTGGAGTTTGGAAACACCATATATTTT. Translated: CASSDQVEFGNTIYF.

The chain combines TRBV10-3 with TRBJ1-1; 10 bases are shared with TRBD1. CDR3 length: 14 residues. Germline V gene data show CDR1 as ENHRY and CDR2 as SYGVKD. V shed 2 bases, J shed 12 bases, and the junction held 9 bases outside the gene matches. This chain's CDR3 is CAISEPGQGFGSFF. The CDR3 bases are TGTGCCATCAGTGAGCCGGGACAGGGGTTTGGCTCTTTCTTT.

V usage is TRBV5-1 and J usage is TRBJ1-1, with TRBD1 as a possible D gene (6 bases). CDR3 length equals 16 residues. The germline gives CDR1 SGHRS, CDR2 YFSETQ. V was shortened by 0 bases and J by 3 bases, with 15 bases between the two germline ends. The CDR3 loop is CASSLAVGTTYTEAFF. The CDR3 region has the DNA TGCGCCAGCAGCTTGGCAGTAGGGACAACCTACACTGAAGCTTTCTTT. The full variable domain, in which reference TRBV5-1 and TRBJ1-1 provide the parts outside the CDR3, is KAGVTQTPRYLIKTRGQQVTLSCSPISGHRSVSWYQQTPGQGLQFLFEYFSETQRNKGNFPGRFSGRQFSNSRSEMNVSTLELGDSALYLCASSLAVGTTYTEAFFGQGTRLTVV.

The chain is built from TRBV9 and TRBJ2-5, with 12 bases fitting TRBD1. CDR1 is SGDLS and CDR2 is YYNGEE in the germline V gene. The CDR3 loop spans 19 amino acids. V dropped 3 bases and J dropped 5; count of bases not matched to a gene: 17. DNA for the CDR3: TGTGCCAGCAGCGCGGGACAGGGGGCAGGTTTTTCGGTCCGGGAGACCCAGTACTTC. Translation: CASSAGQGAGFSVRETQYF.

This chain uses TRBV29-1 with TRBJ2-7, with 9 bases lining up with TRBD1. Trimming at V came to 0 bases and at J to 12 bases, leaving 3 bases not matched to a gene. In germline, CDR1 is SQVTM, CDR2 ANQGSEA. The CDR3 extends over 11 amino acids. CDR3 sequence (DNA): TGCAGCGTTGAAGAGGGACAGGGAACGTACTTC. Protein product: CSVEEGQGTYF.

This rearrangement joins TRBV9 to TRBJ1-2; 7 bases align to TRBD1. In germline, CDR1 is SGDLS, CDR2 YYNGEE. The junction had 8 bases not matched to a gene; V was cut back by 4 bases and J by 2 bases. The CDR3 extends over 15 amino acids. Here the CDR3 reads CASSPRQGSNYGYTF. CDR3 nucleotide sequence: TGTGCCAGCAGCCCCCGACAGGGATCGAACTATGGCTACACCTTC.

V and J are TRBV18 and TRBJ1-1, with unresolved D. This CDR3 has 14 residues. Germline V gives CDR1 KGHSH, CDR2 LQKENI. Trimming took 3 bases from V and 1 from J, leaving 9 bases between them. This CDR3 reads CASSPGGRNTEAFF. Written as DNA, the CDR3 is TGTGCCAGCTCACCGGGAGGGCGGAACACTGAAGCTTTCTTT.

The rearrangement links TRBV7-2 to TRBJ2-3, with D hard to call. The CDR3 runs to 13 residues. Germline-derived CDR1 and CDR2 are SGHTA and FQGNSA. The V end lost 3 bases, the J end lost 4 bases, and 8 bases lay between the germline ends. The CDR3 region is CASSFGAPDTQYF. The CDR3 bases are TGTGCCAGCAGCTTTGGAGCCCCAGATACGCAGTATTTT.

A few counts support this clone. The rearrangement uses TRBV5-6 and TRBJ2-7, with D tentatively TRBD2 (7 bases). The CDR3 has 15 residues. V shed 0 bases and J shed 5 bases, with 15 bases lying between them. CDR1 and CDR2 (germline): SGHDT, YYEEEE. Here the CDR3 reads CASSLVGGLSDEQYF. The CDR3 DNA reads TGTGCCAGCAGCTTGGTGGGGGGGCTCAGCGACGAGCAGTACTTC.

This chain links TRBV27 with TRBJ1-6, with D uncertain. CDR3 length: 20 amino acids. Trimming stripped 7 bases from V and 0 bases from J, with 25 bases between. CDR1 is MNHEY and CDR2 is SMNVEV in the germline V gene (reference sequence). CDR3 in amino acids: CASTPRAGKGRSSYNSPLHF. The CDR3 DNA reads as TGTGCCAGCACCCCCCGAGCGGGTAAAGGACGAAGCTCCTATAATTCACCCCTCCACTTT.

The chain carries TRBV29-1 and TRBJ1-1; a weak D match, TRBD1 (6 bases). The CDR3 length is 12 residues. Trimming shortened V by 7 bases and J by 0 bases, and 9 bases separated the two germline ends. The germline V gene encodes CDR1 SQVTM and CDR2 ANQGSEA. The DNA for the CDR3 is TGCAGCGCTGGGACACTGAACACTGAAGCTTTCTTT. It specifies CSAGTLNTEAFF.

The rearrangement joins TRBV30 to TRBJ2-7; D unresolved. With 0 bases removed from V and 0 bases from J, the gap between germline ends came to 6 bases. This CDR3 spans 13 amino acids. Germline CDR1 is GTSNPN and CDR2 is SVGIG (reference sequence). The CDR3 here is CAWSVQSSYEQYF. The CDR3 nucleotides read TGTGCCTGGAGTGTACAGAGCTCCTACGAGCAGTACTTC.